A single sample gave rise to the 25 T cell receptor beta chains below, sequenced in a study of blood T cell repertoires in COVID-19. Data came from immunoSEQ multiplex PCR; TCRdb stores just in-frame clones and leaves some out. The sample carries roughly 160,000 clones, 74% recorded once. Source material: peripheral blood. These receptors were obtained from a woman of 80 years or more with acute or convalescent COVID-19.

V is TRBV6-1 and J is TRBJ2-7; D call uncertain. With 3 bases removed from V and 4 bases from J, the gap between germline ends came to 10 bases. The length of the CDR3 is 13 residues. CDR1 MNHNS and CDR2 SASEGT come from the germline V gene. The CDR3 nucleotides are TGTGCCAGCAGTGAGTACAGACAATACGAGCAGTACTTC. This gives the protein CASSEYRQYEQYF.

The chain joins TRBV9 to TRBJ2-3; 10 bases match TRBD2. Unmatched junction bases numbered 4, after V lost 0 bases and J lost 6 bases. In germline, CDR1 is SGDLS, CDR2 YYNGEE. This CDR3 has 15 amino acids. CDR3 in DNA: TGTGCCAGCAGCGTAGGAGCGGGAGGGGGGGATACGCAGTATTTT. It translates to CASSVGAGGGDTQYF.

The DNA of the CDR3 is TGTGCCAGCAGTTTTCAGGGGTGGTCCACTGAAGCTTTCTTT. Translation gives CASSFQGWSTEAFF. The chain links TRBV27 to TRBJ1-1, with D tentatively TRBD1 (6 bases). The length of the CDR3 is 14 residues. V lost 3 bases, J lost 4 bases, and 12 bases lay in between. Germline V gene sequence: CDR1 MNHEY, CDR2 SMNVEV (reference sequence).

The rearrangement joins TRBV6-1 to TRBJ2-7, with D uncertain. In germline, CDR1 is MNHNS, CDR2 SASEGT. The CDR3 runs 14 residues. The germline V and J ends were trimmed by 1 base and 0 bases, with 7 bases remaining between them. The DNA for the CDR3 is TGTGCCAGCAGTGAAGTTTTCAGCTCCTACGAGCAGTACTTC. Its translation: CASSEVFSSYEQYF.

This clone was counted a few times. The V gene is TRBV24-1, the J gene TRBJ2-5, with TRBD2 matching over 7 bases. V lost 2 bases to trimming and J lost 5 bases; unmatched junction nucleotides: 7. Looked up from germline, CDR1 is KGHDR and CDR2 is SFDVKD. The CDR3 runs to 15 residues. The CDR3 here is CATSDSSGGPETQYF. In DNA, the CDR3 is TGTGCCACCAGTGATTCCTCGGGAGGCCCCGAGACCCAGTACTTC.

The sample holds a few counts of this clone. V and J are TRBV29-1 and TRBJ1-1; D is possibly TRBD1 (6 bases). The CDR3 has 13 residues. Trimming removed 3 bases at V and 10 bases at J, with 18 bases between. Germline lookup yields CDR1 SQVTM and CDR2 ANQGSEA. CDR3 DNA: TGCAGCGTTGATCCAGGGGAGAAGTTCCGAGCTTTCTTT. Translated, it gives CSVDPGEKFRAFF.

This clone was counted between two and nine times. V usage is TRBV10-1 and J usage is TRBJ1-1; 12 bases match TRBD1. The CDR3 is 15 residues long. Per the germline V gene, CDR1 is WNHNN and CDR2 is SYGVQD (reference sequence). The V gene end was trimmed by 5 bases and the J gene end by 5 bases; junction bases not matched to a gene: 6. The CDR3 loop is CASSPGQGAETEAFF. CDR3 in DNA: TGCGCCAGCAGTCCGGGACAGGGGGCTGAGACTGAAGCTTTCTTT.

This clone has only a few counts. As DNA, the CDR3 is TGTGCCAGCTCACCAATCCAGGCCATGAACACTGAAGCTTTCTTT. Translating it yields CASSPIQAMNTEAFF. V gene TRBV18 combines with J gene TRBJ1-1; D uncertain. Germline values: CDR1 KGHSH, CDR2 LQKENI. The CDR3 extends over 15 amino acids. The V end lost 2 bases, the J end lost 0 bases, and 10 bases lay between the germline ends.

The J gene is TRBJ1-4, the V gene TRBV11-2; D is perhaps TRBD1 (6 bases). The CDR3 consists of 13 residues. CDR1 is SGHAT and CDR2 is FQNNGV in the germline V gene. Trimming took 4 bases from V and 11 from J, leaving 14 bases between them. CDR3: CASSSGTFRKLFF. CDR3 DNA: TGTGCCAGCAGCTCGGGGACATTTCGTAAACTGTTTTTT.

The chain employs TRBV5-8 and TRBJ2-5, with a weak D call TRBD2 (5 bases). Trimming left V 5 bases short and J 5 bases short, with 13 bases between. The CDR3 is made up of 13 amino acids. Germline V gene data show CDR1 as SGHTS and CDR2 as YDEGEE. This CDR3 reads CASRFGLGETQYF. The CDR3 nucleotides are TGTGCCAGCAGGTTTGGACTTGGGGAGACCCAGTACTTC. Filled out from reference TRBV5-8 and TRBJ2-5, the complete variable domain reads EAGVTQSPTHLIKTRGQQATLRCSPISGHTSVYWYQQALGLGLQFLLWYDEGEERNRGNFPPRFSGRQFPNYSSELNVNALELEDSALYLCASRFGLGETQYFGPGTRLLVL.

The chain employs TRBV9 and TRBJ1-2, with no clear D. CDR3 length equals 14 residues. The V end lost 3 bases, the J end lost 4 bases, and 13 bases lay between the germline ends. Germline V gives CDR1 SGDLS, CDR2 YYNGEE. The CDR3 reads CASSALGVGYGYTF. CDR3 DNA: TGTGCCAGCAGCGCACTAGGAGTAGGCTATGGCTACACCTTC.

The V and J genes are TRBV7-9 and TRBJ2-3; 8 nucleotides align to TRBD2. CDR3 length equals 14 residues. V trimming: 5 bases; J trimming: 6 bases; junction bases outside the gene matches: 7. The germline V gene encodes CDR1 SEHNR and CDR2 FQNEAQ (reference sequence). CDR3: CASSPGLAGDTQYF. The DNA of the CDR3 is TGTGCCAGCAGCCCCGGACTAGCAGGCGATACGCAGTATTTT.

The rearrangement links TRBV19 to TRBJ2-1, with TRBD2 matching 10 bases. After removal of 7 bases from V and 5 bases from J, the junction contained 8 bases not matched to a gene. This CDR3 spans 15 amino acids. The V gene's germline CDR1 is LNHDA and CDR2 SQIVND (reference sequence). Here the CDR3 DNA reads TGTGCCAGTAACGTCGGGACTAGCGCAGACAATGAGCAGTTCTTC. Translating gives CASNVGTSADNEQFF.

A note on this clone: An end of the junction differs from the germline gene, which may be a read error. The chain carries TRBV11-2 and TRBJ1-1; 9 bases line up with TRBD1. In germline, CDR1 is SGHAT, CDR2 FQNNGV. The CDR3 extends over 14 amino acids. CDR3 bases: TGTGCCAGCAACTTAGGGACAGGGATGGTTGGAGCTTTCTTT. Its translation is CASNLGTGMVGAFF.

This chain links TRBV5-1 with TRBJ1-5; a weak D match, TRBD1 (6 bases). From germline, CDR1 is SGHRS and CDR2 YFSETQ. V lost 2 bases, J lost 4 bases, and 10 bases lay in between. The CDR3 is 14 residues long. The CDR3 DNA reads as TGCGCCAGCAGCTTCAGGGGCGAAAATCAGCCCCAGCATTTT. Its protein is CASSFRGENQPQHF.

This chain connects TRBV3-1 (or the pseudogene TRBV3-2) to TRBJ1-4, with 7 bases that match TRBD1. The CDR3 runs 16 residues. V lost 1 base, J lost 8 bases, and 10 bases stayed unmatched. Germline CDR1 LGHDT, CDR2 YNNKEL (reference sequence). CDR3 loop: CASSQVLRGVGEKLFF. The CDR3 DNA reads TGTGCCAGCAGCCAAGTTCTCAGGGGGGTGGGCGAAAAACTGTTTTTT.

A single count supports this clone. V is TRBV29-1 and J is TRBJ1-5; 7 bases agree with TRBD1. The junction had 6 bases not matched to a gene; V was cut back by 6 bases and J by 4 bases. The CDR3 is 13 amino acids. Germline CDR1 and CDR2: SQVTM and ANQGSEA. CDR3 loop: CSVLTGDNQPQHF. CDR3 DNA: TGCAGCGTACTTACAGGGGATAATCAGCCCCAGCATTTT.

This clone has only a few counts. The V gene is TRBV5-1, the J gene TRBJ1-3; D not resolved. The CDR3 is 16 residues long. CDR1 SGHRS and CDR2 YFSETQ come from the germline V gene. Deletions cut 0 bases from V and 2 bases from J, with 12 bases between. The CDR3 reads CASSLDRPLAGNTIYF. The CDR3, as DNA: TGCGCCAGCAGCTTGGACAGACCTCTTGCTGGAAACACCATATATTTT.

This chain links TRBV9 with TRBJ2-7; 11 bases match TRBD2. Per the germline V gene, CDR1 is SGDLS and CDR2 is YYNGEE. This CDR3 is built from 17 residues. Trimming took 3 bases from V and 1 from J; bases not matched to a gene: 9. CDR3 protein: CASSGGEGLAESYEQYF. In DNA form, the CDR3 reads TGTGCCAGCAGCGGCGGTGAGGGACTAGCGGAATCCTACGAGCAGTACTTC.

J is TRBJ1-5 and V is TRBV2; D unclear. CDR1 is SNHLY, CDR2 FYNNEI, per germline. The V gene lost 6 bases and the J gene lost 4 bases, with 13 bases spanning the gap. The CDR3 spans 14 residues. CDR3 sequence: CASRAVISNQPQHF. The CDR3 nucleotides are TGTGCCAGCAGGGCCGTTATCAGTAATCAGCCCCAGCATTTT.

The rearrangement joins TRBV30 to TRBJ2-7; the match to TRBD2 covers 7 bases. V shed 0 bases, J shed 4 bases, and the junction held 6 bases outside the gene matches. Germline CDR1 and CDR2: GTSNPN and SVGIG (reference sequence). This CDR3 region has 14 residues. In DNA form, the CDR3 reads TGTGCCTGGAGTGTGAGCGGGATTCAATACGAGCAGTACTTC. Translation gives CAWSVSGIQYEQYF.

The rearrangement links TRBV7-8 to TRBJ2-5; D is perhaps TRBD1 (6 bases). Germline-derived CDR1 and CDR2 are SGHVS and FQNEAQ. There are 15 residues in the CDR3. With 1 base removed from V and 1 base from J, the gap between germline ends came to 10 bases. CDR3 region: CASSLDVRGQETQYF. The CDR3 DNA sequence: TGTGCCAGCAGCTTAGATGTCAGGGGCCAAGAGACCCAGTACTTC.

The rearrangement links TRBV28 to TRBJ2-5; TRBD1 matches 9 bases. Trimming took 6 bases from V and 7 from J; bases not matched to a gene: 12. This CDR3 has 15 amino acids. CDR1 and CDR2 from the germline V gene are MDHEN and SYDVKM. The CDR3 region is CASRLFATGGGTQYF. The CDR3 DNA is TGTGCCAGCAGACTTTTCGCCACAGGGGGCGGGACCCAGTACTTC.

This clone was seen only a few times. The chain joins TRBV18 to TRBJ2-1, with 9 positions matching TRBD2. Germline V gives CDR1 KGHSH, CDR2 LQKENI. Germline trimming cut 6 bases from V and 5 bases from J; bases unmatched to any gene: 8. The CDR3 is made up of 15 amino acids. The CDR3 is CASSLGTSTHNEQFF. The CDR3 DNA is TGTGCCAGCTCCCTAGGGACTAGCACCCACAATGAGCAGTTCTTC.

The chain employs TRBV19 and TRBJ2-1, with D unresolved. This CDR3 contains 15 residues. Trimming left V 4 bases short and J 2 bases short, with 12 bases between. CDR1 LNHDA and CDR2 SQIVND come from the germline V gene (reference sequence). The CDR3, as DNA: TGTGCCAGTAGTACTGGCGGATACACCTACAATGAGCAGTTCTTC. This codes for CASSTGGYTYNEQFF.